This T cell receptor (beta chain) was recovered during a study of shared clonotypes between healthy human individuals. Measured with immunoSEQ multiplex PCR; TCRdb has only the in-frame clones, and not every one. The sample consists of some 980,000 clones, around three quarters of them appearing once. Sequenced sample: memory CD4+ T cells sorted from blood. Subset denoted: CD45RA-negative fraction. The receptor was isolated from a man aged 18 to 30 in good health.

This chain's CDR3 is CASVTRGANYNEQFF. The CDR3, as DNA: TGTGCCAGCGTTACCCGGGGGGCTAACTACAATGAGCAGTTCTTC. This chain connects TRBV6-1 to TRBJ2-1; D might be TRBD2 (7 bases). CDR3 size: 15 residues. CDR1 is MNHNS and CDR2 is SASEGT in the germline V gene. Trimming left V 8 bases short and J 3 bases short, with 17 bases between.